This T cell receptor (beta chain) was recorded in a study of response to subunit inactivated influenza vaccine. Study findings and constraints: Each seasonal flu vaccination may recruit only limited new T cells, authors suggested.

One entry per CDR3 protein, called by TCRdb with MiXCR from the RT-PCR reads. In the table there are 650,000 or so distinct CDR3 sequences, 12% to 15% of which are singletons. Trimming cost V 3 bases and J 4 bases, with 16 bases left between them. This CDR3 spans 15 amino acids. Germline V gene lookup returns CDR1 ENHRY and CDR2 SYGVKD. Concerning this clonotype: Its target is unknown.

This sequence joins TRBV10-3 and TRBJ2-7, with D perhaps TRBD2 (6 bases). Sequences were derived from PBMCs from blood, sampled 14 to 15 days before vaccination. The origin of this receptor is a man between 50 and 59 years old who received an inactivated influenza vaccine. In DNA form, the CDR3 reads TGTGCCATCAGTGACCCCGGGCAGGGAGGTTACGAGCAGTACTTC. This encodes CAISDPGQGGYEQYF.